This T cell receptor beta chain is drawn from a study of T cell responses to AZD1222 COVID-19 vaccine (dated by TCRdb to the early 2020s). At the level of the whole study: AZD1222 recipients whose second dose came at about 4 weeks and those whose second dose came at about 12 weeks were combined into one group, since spike-specific TCR depth and breadth did not differ between the two schedules. TCR sequencing covered more than 230 trial participants: about 210 given two doses of AZD1222 and about 26 given two doses of MenACWY control vaccine. Trial participants were enrolled into age subgroups of 18-55, 56-69 and 70-plus years, which contained approximately 150, 30 and 60 TCR-sequenced participants, respectively. General findings and caveats noted by the study authors: Conclusions about previously exposed vaccinees were limited because only a handful of AZD1222 recipients were SARS-CoV-2 seropositive at baseline. Epitopes outside the regions mutated in the B.1.351 and B.1.1.7 variants were reportedly recognized by nearly half of the unique spike-specific TCRs. The 56-69-year group was small, and its depth increase did not reach significance, likely because of low power. Most participants were white British and females outnumbered males, and the authors suggested that clonal diversity may have been underestimated. Because no day 14 peak-response samples were available, repertoires were characterized only after the peak T cell response. Vaccine-associated CD4 TCRs spanned the whole spike protein, with dominant responses in regions 160-218 and 743-854. Spike-specific TCR breadth and depth rose significantly after two AZD1222 doses compared with day 0 and with MenACWY recipients.

On this clone itself: The specificity of this receptor is unknown. No much larger clone exists at a distance of one base, and base qualities are not known.

The CDR3 regions of human TCRbeta chains were analyzed by immunosequencing. The source study handled its data this way. Repertoire TCRs were checked for matches against a reference library of SARS-CoV-2-specific TCRs that had been generated using the MIRA antigen-specificity platform. Breadth meant the fraction of unique TCRs that were SARS-CoV-2-associated, whereas depth meant the fraction of total T cells that were SARS-CoV-2-associated. Each spike-specific TCR was assigned to its reactive spike region and to a CD4 or CD8 class using the MIRA data. Log10-transformed breadth and depth values were compared by one-way ANOVA with Sidak's multiple comparisons tests. The source is immuneACCESS, and TCRdb retained only in-frame sequences with V and J called. Part of the clones is not carried over; for the studies checked, unresolved V genes explain less than half of this, and the remainder is unexplained. That table gives V, J and clone size, and the DNA gave D and trimming. The sample includes under 130,000 clones, with approximately 90% observed a single time. The ten largest make up around 10% of the sample.

From the cysteine through the phenylalanine, the CDR3 covers 15 amino acids. Only the CDR3 portion is preserved as DNA: 45 bases, with reading frame beginning at the first base. V is reduced by 2 bases and J by 5 bases, leaving a spacing of 12 bases between them. Reading the germline V gene gives CDR1 SGHTA and CDR2 FQGNSA. The intended sense of this specimen's time point label: baseline before first vaccination. The vaccinee samples were drawn from two UK trials, COV001 and COV002, one of which was a single-blind randomized controlled phase 2/3 trial testing AZD1222 (ChAdOx1 nCoV-19) in healthy adults. Trial participant PBMC samples were collected at day 0 and day 28 after the second dose for TCRbeta chain sequencing.

Material: peripheral blood, obtained on day 0 of AZD1222 vaccination. This chain is built from TRBV7-2 and TRBJ2-2; TRBD2 is a possible D gene, resting on 6 matching bases. The clonotype was recovered from an adult in good health. The DNA is TGTGCCAGCAGCTTAAGTGGGAGGACTACCGGGGAGCTGTTTTTT. Translated, it reads CASSLSGRTTGELFF. Supplemented by the reference TRBV7-2 and TRBJ2-2 proteins around the CDR3, the complete variable domain is GAGVSQSPSNKVTEKGKDVELRCDPISGHTALYWYRQSLGQGLEFLIYFQGNSAPDKSGLPSDRFSAERTGGSVSTLTIQRTQQEDSAVYLCASSLSGRTTGELFFGEGSRLTVL.